One sample yielded the 5 T cell receptor beta chains listed below, sequenced in a study of beta chain features in type 1 diabetes. Expressed TCRB transcripts were sequenced because the isolated RNA had all been reverse transcribed beforehand. Clones were read by immunoSEQ multiplex PCR, and TCRdb kept only the in-frame ones, dropping some. This sample has some 410,000 clones, with approximately 14% found just once. The sequenced sample was naive CD4+ T cells from blood. The receptors originated from a man in his thirties or forties in good health.

This clone was picked up a small number of times. The V and J genes are TRBV9 and TRBJ2-3, with D possibly being TRBD1 (5 bases). The V end was cut by 2 bases, the J end by 7 bases, with 14 bases between. The CDR3 totals 14 residues. Germline V lookup: CDR1 SGDLS, CDR2 YYNGEE. In DNA form, the CDR3 reads TGTGCCAGCAGCGTGGACACGATGGGAAATACGCAGTATTTT. Protein: CASSVDTMGNTQYF.

V usage is TRBV4-1 and J usage is TRBJ1-5, with D possibly matching TRBD1 (5 bases). V shed 0 bases and J shed 6 bases, with 12 bases lying between them. The CDR3 sequence is 15 residues long. Germline-derived CDR1 and CDR2 are MGHRA and YSYEKL. In nucleotides, the CDR3 is TGCGCCAGCAGCCAAGAAGGCTACGGGGGTCAGCCCCAGCATTTT. It specifies CASSQEGYGGQPQHF.

This clone was seen ten or more times. The V and J genes are TRBV14 and TRBJ2-1; 7 nucleotides align to TRBD1. Trimming removed 1 base from V and 12 bases from J; junction bases left unmatched: 9. The CDR3 runs 14 residues. The germline gives CDR1 SGHDN, CDR2 FVKESK. This CDR3 reads CASSQGLLQGRQFF. The CDR3 region has the DNA TGTGCCAGCAGCCAAGGCCTACTACAGGGGAGGCAGTTCTTC. Complete variable domain (other parts from reference TRBV14 and TRBJ2-1): EAGVTQFPSHSVIEKGQTVTLRCDPISGHDNLYWYRRVMGKEIKFLLHFVKESKQDESGMPNNRFLAERTGGTYSTLKVQPAELEDSGVYFCASSQGLLQGRQFFGPGTRLTVL.

This clone was recorded a few times. The chain combines TRBV15 with TRBJ2-3; TRBD2 aligns across 7 bases. The CDR3 extends over 18 amino acids. V lost 0 bases, J lost 2 bases, and 11 bases stayed unmatched. CDR1 and CDR2 (germline): LNHNV, YYDKDF (reference sequence). The CDR3 region is CATSRDSSLAGITDTQYF. The CDR3 DNA sequence: TGTGCCACCAGCAGAGATTCGAGTTTAGCGGGTATCACAGATACGCAGTATTTT. The full variable domain, with the rest looked up from reference TRBV15 and TRBJ2-3, is DAMVIQNPRYQVTQFGKPVTLSCSQTLNHNVMYWYQQKSSQAPKLLFHYYDKDFNNEADTPDNFQSRRPNTSFCFLDIRSPGLGDTAMYLCATSRDSSLAGITDTQYFGPGTRLTVL.

This chain uses TRBV7-2 with TRBJ2-1, with 8 bases matching TRBD2. With 5 bases clipped from V and 9 bases from J, the junction kept 18 bases outside the gene matches. The CDR3 contains 17 residues. Germline CDR1 SGHTA, CDR2 FQGNSA. The CDR3: CASSPTLAGGPGFEQFF. DNA for the CDR3: TGTGCCAGCAGCCCTACACTGGCGGGAGGCCCAGGCTTTGAGCAGTTCTTC.